One sample yielded the 19 T cell receptor beta chains listed below, sequenced in a study of T cells after yellow fever vaccination. TCRdb reanalysed the 5' RACE reads using MiXCR and keeps one entry per CDR3 protein. The repertoire holds 500,000 to 700,000 distinct CDR3 sequences, with about 19% as singletons. Sequenced here: PBMCs, sampled 15 days after the yellow fever booster vaccination. The receptors shown here come from a man aged 25-45 years who received the YFV17D yellow fever vaccine.

The table lists this clonotype with a few counts. J is TRBJ2-7 and V is TRBV7-2; maybe TRBD2 (5 bases). The V end lost 5 bases, the J end lost 6 bases, and 17 bases lay between the germline ends. The CDR3 consists of 14 residues. Germline V gene data show CDR1 as SGHTA and CDR2 as FQGNSA. CDR3 in amino acids: CASSPYPSSGEQYF. The CDR3 nucleotides are TGTGCCAGCAGCCCATACCCTAGCTCCGGCGAGCAGTACTTC.

This clonotype was counted only a few times. The genes are TRBV20-1 and TRBJ2-5; no definite D call. Germline V lookup: CDR1 DFQATT, CDR2 SNEGSKA (reference sequence). V was pared by 4 bases and J by 2 bases, with 11 bases between. This CDR3 is built from 13 residues. CDR3 bases: TGCAGTGCTAAGACGGTGTCGCAAGAGACCCAGTACTTC. The encoded protein is CSAKTVSQETQYF.

This clonotype was seen more than once but under ten times. The chain joins TRBV5-6 to TRBJ2-2, with D possibly matching TRBD1 (5 bases). The CDR3 has 15 residues. From germline, CDR1 is SGHDT and CDR2 YYEEEE. V gave up 2 bases and J gave up 1 base, with 9 bases separating them. This CDR3 is CASSFGHENTGELFF. DNA of the CDR3: TGTGCCAGCAGCTTTGGACACGAGAACACCGGGGAGCTGTTTTTT.

This clonotype was picked up a small number of times. V and J are TRBV6-5 and TRBJ2-1; either TRBD1 or TRBD2 may supply D (5 bases each). The V gene's germline CDR1 is MNHEY and CDR2 SVGAGI. The ends were cut back, 6 bases at V and 6 bases at J, with 9 bases in the middle. The CDR3 loop spans 12 amino acids. As DNA, the CDR3 is TGTGCCAGCAGAACGGGACCCAATGAGCAGTTCTTC. This encodes CASRTGPNEQFF.

The rearrangement links TRBV27 to TRBJ1-2; D remains ambiguous. The CDR3 totals 13 residues. Trimming shortened V by 2 bases and J by 4 bases, and 8 bases separated the two germline ends. Germline V CDR1 and CDR2: MNHEY, SMNVEV (reference sequence). The CDR3 spells CASSLRPSYGYTF. The CDR3 DNA is TGTGCCAGCAGTTTACGACCGAGCTATGGCTACACCTTC.

This clonotype has more than one count but fewer than ten. V and J are TRBV4-3 and TRBJ2-1, with D perhaps TRBD2 (5 bases). This CDR3 spans 16 amino acids. CDR1 is LGHNA, CDR2 YSLEER, per germline. The V end was cut by 3 bases, the J end by 6 bases, with 18 bases between. The CDR3 nucleotides are TGCGCCAGCAGCCAGAACCCACTACTAGTCCCCAATGAGCAGTTCTTC. This encodes CASSQNPLLVPNEQFF.

This clonotype came up a few times. In DNA, the CDR3 is TGTGCCAGCAGACCGGCGACTAGCGGGAGATACAATGAGCAGTTCTTC. It is translated as CASRPATSGRYNEQFF. The chain links TRBV6-1 to TRBJ2-1; 12 positions agree with TRBD2. The trim removed 6 bases at V and 4 bases at J, leaving 7 bases unmatched. The germline V gene has CDR1 MNHNS and CDR2 SASEGT. The CDR3 runs 16 residues.

This rearrangement joins TRBV5-4 to TRBJ1-6; D ambiguous. The CDR3 spans 14 residues. Germline V gene sequence: CDR1 SGHNT, CDR2 YYREEE (reference sequence). V was clipped by 2 bases and J by 9 bases, with 12 bases between them. CDR3 bases: TGTGCCAGCAGCTTAAAGGGAGAGACTTCACCCCTCCACTTT. Protein sequence: CASSLKGETSPLHF. Full variable domain (outside the CDR3, taken from reference TRBV5-4 and TRBJ1-6): ETGVTQSPTHLIKTRGQQVTLRCSSQSGHNTVSWYQQALGQGPQFIFQYYREEENGRGNFPPRFSGLQFPNYSSELNVNALELDDSALYLCASSLKGETSPLHFGNGTRLTVT.

This clonotype was seen more than once but under ten times. The V gene is TRBV7-8, the J gene TRBJ2-5; no clear D. The germline gives CDR1 SGHVS, CDR2 FQNEAQ. Between the trimmed V and J ends, which lost 3 bases and 1 base, there was a span of 12 bases. CDR3 length: 15 residues. CDR3 sequence reads: CASSFLNTGQETQYF. In DNA form, the CDR3 reads TGTGCCAGCAGCTTTCTTAATACCGGCCAAGAGACCCAGTACTTC.

This clonotype was observed a few times. This chain connects TRBV12-3 or TRBV12-4 to TRBJ2-2; D may be TRBD2 (6 bases). The CDR3 loop spans 17 amino acids. V was shortened by 1 base and J by 5 bases, with 17 bases between the two germline ends. Written as DNA, the CDR3 is TGTGCCAGCAGTTTAGGCCCCACCGGGACTCATACCGGGGAGCTGTTTTTT. Protein: CASSLGPTGTHTGELFF.

This clonotype was seen repeatedly, ten times or more. The J gene is TRBJ2-7, the V gene TRBV7-3, with a possible D match to TRBD2 (5 bases). V was trimmed by 5 bases and J by 5 bases, leaving 19 bases between them. CDR1 and CDR2 from the germline V gene are SGHTA and FQGTGA. This CDR3 comprises 15 residues. CDR3 DNA sequence: TGTGCCAGCAGCCAAAAGGCCGGATTTAGCGACGAGCAGTACTTC. Its translation: CASSQKAGFSDEQYF.

This clonotype turned up a few times. This chain uses TRBV24-1 with TRBJ2-1, with 8 bases matching TRBD1. J was trimmed by 5 bases and V by 2 bases; bases with no gene match: 4. From germline, CDR1 is KGHDR and CDR2 SFDVKD. The CDR3 runs 15 residues. CDR3 loop: CATSDSRQGNNEQFF. As DNA, the CDR3 is TGTGCCACCAGTGATTCCCGACAGGGGAACAATGAGCAGTTCTTC.

This clonotype appeared a few times. This chain links TRBV6-2 or TRBV6-3 with TRBJ2-3, with D possibly being TRBD2 (6 bases). Trimming removed 4 bases from V and 3 bases from J, with 11 bases in between. CDR1 is MNHEY, CDR2 SVGEGT, per germline. The CDR3 is 14 amino acids. CDR3 DNA: TGTGCCAGCAGTTCGGGGGACCTGACAGATACGCAGTATTTT. Its translation: CASSSGDLTDTQYF.

The chain uses TRBV7-6 and TRBJ2-4; no clear D gene. Germline V CDR1 and CDR2: SGHVS, FNYEAQ. V dropped 2 bases and J dropped 0 bases, with 11 bases sitting between them. This CDR3 region has 16 residues. CDR3 bases: TGTGCCAGCAGCTTATCCCCTGTACTAGCCAAAAACATTCAGTACTTC. This codes for CASSLSPVLAKNIQYF.

This clonotype was seen a few times. V gene TRBV20-1 combines with J gene TRBJ2-3, with D maybe TRBD2 (5 bases). Germline V gene lookup returns CDR1 DFQATT and CDR2 SNEGSKA (reference sequence). The CDR3 is made up of 14 amino acids. The ends were cut back, 6 bases at V and 1 base at J, with 14 bases in the middle. DNA for the CDR3: TGCAGTGCCCCCCCGGGGATACGCACAGATACGCAGTATTTT. This codes for CSAPPGIRTDTQYF.

This clonotype occurred a few times. The V and J genes are TRBV7-2 and TRBJ2-1; D may be TRBD2 (5 bases). The CDR3 contains 15 residues. V shed 2 bases and J shed 4 bases, with 12 bases lying between them. Germline V gene lookup returns CDR1 SGHTA and CDR2 FQGNSA. The CDR3: CASSLFNGDYNEQFF. The CDR3 DNA reads as TGTGCCAGCAGCTTATTTAACGGGGATTACAATGAGCAGTTCTTC. Based on the CDR3 plus reference TRBV7-2 and TRBJ2-1, the full variable domain is GAGVSQSPSNKVTEKGKDVELRCDPISGHTALYWYRQSLGQGLEFLIYFQGNSAPDKSGLPSDRFSAERTGGSVSTLTIQRTQQEDSAVYLCASSLFNGDYNEQFFGPGTRLTVL.

J is TRBJ2-1 and V is TRBV9; TRBD2 agrees at 9 bases. The CDR3 runs 18 residues. Trimming cost V 0 bases and J 3 bases; bases outside gene matches: 10. Per the germline V gene, CDR1 is SGDLS and CDR2 is YYNGEE. The DNA for the CDR3 is TGTGCCAGCAGCGTAGGCTTGCTAGCGGGATTAGGCTACAATGAGCAGTTCTTC. This encodes CASSVGLLAGLGYNEQFF.

V gene TRBV5-1 combines with J gene TRBJ2-3, with 11 bases identical to TRBD2. The CDR3 spans 15 residues. In germline, CDR1 is SGHRS, CDR2 YFSETQ. After removal of 0 bases from V and 5 bases from J, the junction contained 2 bases not matched to a gene. DNA for the CDR3: TGCGCCAGCAGCTTGGCTAGCGGGGGGCGAGATACGCAGTATTTT. Translating it yields CASSLASGGRDTQYF.

The V gene is TRBV29-1, the J gene TRBJ2-7, with 9 bases matching TRBD1. Looked up from germline, CDR1 is SQVTM and CDR2 is ANQGSEA. The CDR3 runs 13 residues. With 3 bases clipped from V and 5 bases from J, the junction kept 5 bases outside the gene matches. CDR3 in amino acids: CSVEGQGGHEQYF. The CDR3 DNA is TGCAGCGTTGAGGGACAGGGAGGCCACGAGCAGTACTTC.